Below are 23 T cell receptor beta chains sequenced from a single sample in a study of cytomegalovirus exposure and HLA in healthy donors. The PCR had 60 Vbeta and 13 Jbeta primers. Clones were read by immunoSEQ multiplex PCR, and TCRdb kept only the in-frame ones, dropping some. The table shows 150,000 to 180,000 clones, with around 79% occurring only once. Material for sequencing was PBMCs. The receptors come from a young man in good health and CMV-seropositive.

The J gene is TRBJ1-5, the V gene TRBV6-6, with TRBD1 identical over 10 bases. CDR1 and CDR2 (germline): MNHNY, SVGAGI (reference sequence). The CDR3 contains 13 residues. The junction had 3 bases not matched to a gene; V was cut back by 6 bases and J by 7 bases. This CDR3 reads CASRGQGEQPQHF. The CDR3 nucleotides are TGTGCCAGCAGAGGACAGGGGGAACAGCCCCAGCATTTT.

The CDR3 DNA reads TGTGCCTGGAGTGCGGACAGACCAACTAATGAAAAACTGTTTTTT. Protein product: CAWSADRPTNEKLFF. This chain uses TRBV30 with TRBJ1-4, with a weak D call TRBD1 (6 bases). Trimming pared 1 base from V and 0 bases from J, leaving 9 bases between. CDR3 length equals 15 residues. CDR1 and CDR2 from the germline V gene are GTSNPN and SVGIG (reference sequence).

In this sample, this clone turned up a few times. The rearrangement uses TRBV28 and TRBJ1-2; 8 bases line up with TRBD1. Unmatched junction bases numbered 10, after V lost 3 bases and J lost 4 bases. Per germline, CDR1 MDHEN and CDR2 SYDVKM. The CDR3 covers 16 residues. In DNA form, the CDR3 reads TGTGCCAGCAGTTTGCTTCCGGGACAGGAGGGCTATGGCTACACCTTC. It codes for CASSLLPGQEGYGYTF.

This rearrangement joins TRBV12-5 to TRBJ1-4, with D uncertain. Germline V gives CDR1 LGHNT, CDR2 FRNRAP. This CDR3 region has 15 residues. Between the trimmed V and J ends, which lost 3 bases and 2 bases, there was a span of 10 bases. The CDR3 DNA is TGTGCTAGTGGTTTCTTACAGACCACTAATGAAAAACTGTTTTTT. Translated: CASGFLQTTNEKLFF.

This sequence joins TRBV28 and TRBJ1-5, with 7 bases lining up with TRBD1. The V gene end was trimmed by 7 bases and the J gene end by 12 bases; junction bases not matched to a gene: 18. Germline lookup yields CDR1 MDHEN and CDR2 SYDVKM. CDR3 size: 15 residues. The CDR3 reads CASNRQGLPPGFQHF. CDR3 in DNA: TGTGCCAGCAACCGACAGGGCCTACCCCCTGGCTTCCAGCATTTT.

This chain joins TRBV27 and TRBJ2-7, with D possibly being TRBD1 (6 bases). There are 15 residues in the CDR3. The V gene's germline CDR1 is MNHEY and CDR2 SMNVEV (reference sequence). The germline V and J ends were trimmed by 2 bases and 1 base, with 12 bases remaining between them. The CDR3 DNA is TGTGCCAGCAGTTTAGGGACACCCTATTCCTACGAGCAGTACTTC. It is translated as CASSLGTPYSYEQYF.

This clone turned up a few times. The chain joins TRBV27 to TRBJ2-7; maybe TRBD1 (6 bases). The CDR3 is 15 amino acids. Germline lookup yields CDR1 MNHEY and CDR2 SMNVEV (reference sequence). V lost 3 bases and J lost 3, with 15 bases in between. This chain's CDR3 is CASSLLGQGNYEQYF. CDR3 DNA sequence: TGTGCCAGCAGTTTGTTAGGGCAGGGGAACTACGAGCAGTACTTC.

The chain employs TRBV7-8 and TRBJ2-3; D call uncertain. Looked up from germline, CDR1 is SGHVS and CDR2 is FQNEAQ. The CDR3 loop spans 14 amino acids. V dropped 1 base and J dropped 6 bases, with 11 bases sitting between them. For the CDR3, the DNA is TGTGCCAGCAGCTTAGGGCCCGCTCCCGATACGCAGTATTTT. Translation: CASSLGPAPDTQYF.

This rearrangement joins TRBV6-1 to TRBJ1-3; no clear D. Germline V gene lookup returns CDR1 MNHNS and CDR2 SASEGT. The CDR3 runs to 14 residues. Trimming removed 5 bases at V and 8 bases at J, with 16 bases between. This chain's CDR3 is CASSRPDRGDTIYF. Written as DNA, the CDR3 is TGTGCCAGCAGTCGCCCGGACCGCGGGGACACCATATATTTT.

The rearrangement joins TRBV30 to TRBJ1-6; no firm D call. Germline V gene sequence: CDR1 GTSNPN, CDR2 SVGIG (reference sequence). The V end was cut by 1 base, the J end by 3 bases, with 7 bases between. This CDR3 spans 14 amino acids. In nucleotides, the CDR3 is TGTGCCTGGAGTGGGCAGAACTATAATTCACCCCTCCACTTT. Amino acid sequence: CAWSGQNYNSPLHF. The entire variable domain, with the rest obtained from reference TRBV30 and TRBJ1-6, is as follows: SQTIHQWPATLVQPVGSPLSLECTVEGTSNPNLYWYRQAAGRGLQLLFYSVGIGQISSEVPQNLSASRPQDRQFILSSKKLLLSDSGFYLCAWSGQNYNSPLHFGNGTRLTVT.

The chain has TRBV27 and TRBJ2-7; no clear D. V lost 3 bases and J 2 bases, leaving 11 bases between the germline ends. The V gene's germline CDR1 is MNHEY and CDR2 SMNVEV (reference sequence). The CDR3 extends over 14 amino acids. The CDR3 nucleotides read TGTGCCAGCAGTTTTGAGGAGAAACCCTACGAGCAGTACTTC. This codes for CASSFEEKPYEQYF.

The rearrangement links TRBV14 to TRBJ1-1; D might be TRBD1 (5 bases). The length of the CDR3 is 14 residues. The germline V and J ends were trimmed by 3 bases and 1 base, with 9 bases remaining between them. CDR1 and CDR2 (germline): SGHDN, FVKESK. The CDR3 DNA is TGTGCCAGCAGCCAGGAGACAGCGAACACTGAAGCTTTCTTT. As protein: CASSQETANTEAFF.

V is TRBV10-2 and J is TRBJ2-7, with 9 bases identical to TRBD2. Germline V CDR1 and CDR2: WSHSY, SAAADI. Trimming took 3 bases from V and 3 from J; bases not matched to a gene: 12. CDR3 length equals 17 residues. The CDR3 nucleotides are TGCGCCAGCAGTGACAGAATAGCGGGAGCCCAGGGCTACGAGCAGTACTTC. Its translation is CASSDRIAGAQGYEQYF.

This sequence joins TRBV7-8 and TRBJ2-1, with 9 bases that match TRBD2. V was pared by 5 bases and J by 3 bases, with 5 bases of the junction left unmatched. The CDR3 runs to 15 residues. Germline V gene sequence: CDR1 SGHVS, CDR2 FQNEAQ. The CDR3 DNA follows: TGTGCCAGCAGCCGTAGCGGGAGCGACTACAATGAGCAGTTCTTC. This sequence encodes CASSRSGSDYNEQFF. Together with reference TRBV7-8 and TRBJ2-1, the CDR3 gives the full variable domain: GAGVSQSPRYKVAKRGQDVALRCDPISGHVSLFWYQQALGQGPEFLTYFQNEAQLDKSGLPSDRFFAERPEGSVSTLKIQRTQQEDSAVYLCASSRSGSDYNEQFFGPGTRLTVL.

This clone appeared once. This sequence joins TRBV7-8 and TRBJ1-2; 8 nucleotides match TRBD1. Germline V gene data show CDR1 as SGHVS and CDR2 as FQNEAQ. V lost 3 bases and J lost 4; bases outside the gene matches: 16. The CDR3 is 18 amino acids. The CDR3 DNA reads TGTGCCAGCAGCTTCGATGCAGGGGGCAAGACGAAGTCCTATGGCTACACCTTC. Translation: CASSFDAGGKTKSYGYTF.

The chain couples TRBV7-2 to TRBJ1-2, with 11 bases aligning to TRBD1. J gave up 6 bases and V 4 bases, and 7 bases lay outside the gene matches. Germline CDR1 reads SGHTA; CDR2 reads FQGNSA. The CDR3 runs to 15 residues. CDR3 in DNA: TGTGCCAGCAGCTCTGGACAGGGGGCGAGAGATGGCTACACCTTC. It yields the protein CASSSGQGARDGYTF.

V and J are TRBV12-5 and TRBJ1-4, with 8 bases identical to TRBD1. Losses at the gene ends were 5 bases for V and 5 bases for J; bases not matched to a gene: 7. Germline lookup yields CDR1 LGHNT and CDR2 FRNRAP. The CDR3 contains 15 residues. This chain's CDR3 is CASGDTGQGNEKLFF. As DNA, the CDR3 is TGTGCTAGTGGTGATACCGGACAGGGAAATGAAAAACTGTTTTTT.

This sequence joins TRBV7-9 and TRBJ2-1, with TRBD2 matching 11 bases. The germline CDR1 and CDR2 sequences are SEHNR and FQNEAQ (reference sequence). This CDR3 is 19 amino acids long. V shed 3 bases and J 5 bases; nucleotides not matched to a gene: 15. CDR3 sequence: CASSLFYSSGRNINNEQFF. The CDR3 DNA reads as TGTGCCAGCAGCTTGTTTTATTCTAGCGGGAGGAACATCAACAATGAGCAGTTCTTC.

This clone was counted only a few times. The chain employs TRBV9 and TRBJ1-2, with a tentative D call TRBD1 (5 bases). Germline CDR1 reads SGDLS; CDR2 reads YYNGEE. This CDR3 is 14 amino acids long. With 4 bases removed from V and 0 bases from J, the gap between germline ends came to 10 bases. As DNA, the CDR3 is TGTGCCAGCAGCCCAGGGATTTCTAACTATGGCTACACCTTC. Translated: CASSPGISNYGYTF. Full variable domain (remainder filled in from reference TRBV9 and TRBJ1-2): DSGVTQTPKHLITATGQRVTLRCSPRSGDLSVYWYQQSLDQGLQFLIQYYNGEERAKGNILERFSAQQFPDLHSELNLSSLELGDSALYFCASSPGISNYGYTFGSGTRLTVV.

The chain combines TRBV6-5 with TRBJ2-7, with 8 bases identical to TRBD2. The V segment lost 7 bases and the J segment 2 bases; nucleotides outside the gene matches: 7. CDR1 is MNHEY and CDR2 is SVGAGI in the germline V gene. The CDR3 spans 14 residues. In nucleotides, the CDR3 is TGTGCCAGCAAAAATTGGCGGGAGGCCTACGAGCAGTACTTC. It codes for CASKNWREAYEQYF.

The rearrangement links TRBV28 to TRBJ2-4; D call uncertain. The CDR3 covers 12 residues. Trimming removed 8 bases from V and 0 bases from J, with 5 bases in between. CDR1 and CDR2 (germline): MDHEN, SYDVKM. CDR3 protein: CASGLAKNIQYF. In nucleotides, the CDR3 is TGTGCCAGCGGCCTAGCCAAAAACATTCAGTACTTC.

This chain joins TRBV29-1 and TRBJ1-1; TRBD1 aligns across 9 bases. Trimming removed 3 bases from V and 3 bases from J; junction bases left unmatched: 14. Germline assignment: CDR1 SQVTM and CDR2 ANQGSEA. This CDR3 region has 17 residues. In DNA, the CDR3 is TGCAGCGTTGATTCCGGGACAGGGATGAGGTGGGACACTGAAGCTTTCTTT. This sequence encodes CSVDSGTGMRWDTEAFF.

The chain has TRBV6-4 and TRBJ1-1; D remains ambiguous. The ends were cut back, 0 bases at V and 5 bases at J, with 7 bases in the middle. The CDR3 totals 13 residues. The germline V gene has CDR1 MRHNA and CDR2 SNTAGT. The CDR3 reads CASSDSRGTEAFF. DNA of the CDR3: TGTGCCAGCAGTGACTCCCGCGGGACTGAAGCTTTCTTT.